Presented here are 5 T cell receptor beta chains from one specimen sequenced in a study of T cells in tuberculosis listed by TCRdb under 2018. PBMC were thawed, rested overnight, stained with a GMM-loaded CD1B tetramer, a Live/Dead dye and anti-CD3, and then sorted on a FACS Aria II. CD1B tetramers were loaded with C32 glucose monomycolate purified from Rhodococcus equi. Receptor libraries were prepared by the immunoSEQ multiplex PCR assay. TCRdb carries this immuneACCESS record with in-frame sequences only. Its versions omit some clonotypes, under half of them owing to an unresolved V gene in the studies checked, with the rest unexplained. This sample lists 80,000 to 100,000 clones; approximately 91% were detected once. The top ten hold approximately 2% of the sample. Sequenced material: CD1b-GMM tetramer-negative cells sorted from PBMCs. Interpreted using the paper, the cell subset or site label stands for: T cells not binding CD1B-GMM tetramer, sorted from same donor. The source of these receptors is an adult woman with latent tuberculosis.

This chain connects TRBV10-3 to TRBJ1-2, with D perhaps matching TRBD1 (6 bases). V was pared by 9 bases and J by 8 bases, with 22 bases between. The CDR3 covers 14 residues. Germline values: CDR1 ENHRY, CDR2 SYGVKD. CDR3 in DNA: TGTGCCATTGCAACAACTCACAGGGATAGCGGCTACACCTTC. It translates to CAIATTHRDSGYTF.

The chain couples TRBV19 to TRBJ1-5, with D unresolved. This CDR3 spans 13 amino acids. The V gene lost 9 bases and the J gene lost 0 bases, with 9 bases spanning the gap. The germline V gene has CDR1 LNHDA and CDR2 SQIVND (reference sequence). The CDR3: CASGIPSNQPQHF. The CDR3 nucleotides read TGTGCCAGCGGGATACCTAGCAATCAGCCCCAGCATTTT.

The chain recombines TRBV4-2 with TRBJ2-5; no clear D. The V and J ends lost 4 bases and 2 bases respectively, with 8 bases between them. CDR1 and CDR2 (germline): LGHNA, YNFKEQ. The CDR3 runs 13 residues. The CDR3 here is CASSLTRQETQYF. CDR3 sequence (DNA): TGTGCCAGCAGCCTGACTCGTCAAGAGACCCAGTACTTC.

The V call is TRBV6-4, the J call TRBJ2-2; D may be TRBD1 (6 bases). This CDR3 has 18 residues. Per the germline V gene, CDR1 is MRHNA and CDR2 is SNTAGT. V gave up 5 bases and J gave up 0 bases, with 19 bases separating them. CDR3 nucleotide sequence: TGTGCCAGCAGTAAACAGGGACGGACCGCTTCGAACACCGGGGAGCTGTTTTTT. Its protein product is CASSKQGRTASNTGELFF.

J is TRBJ2-2 and V is TRBV11-2; D might be TRBD2 (6 bases). Germline CDR1 is SGHAT and CDR2 is FQNNGV. The CDR3 is 15 amino acids. The germline V and J ends were trimmed by 5 bases and 4 bases, with 14 bases remaining between them. CDR3 protein: CASSPMGLPTGELFF. The CDR3 bases are TGTGCCAGCAGCCCAATGGGACTGCCCACCGGGGAGCTGTTTTTT.